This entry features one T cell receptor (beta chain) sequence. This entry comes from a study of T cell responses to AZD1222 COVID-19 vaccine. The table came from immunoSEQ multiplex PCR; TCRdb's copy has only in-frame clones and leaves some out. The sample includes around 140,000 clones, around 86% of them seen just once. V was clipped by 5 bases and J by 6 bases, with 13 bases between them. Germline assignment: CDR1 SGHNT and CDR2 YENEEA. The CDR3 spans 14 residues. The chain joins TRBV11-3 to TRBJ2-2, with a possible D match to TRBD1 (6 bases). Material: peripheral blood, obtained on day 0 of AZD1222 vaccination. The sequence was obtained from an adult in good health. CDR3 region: CASSPLGAAGELFF. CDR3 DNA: TGTGCCAGCAGCCCTCTGGGGGCCGCCGGGGAGCTGTTTTTT.